Listed here are 30 T cell receptor beta chains from one sample, sequenced in a study of CD8+ T cells in alopecia areata. Extraction and reverse transcription of RNA yielded cDNA as the sequencing template. Produced via immunoSEQ multiplex PCR; TCRdb's table is partial and in-frame only. The table has about 23,000 clones, 50% to 55% seen once. The sequenced sample was NKG2D-high CD8+ T cells sorted from blood. The receptors stem from a human donor with alopecia areata.

The chain links TRBV5-1 to TRBJ1-1; D gene uncertain. Germline lookup yields CDR1 SGHRS and CDR2 YFSETQ. This CDR3 has 13 amino acids. The V end lost 0 bases, the J end lost 4 bases, and 7 bases lay between the germline ends. CDR3 sequence reads: CASSLGGITEAFF. CDR3 DNA sequence: TGCGCCAGCAGCTTGGGAGGAATCACTGAAGCTTTCTTT.

The chain uses TRBV2 and TRBJ1-2, with D perhaps TRBD1 (5 bases). The CDR3 is 16 amino acids. V dropped 0 bases and J dropped 4 bases, with 15 bases sitting between them. The germline gives CDR1 SNHLY, CDR2 FYNNEI. The CDR3 here is CASSEARGAPVYGYTF. In DNA, the CDR3 is TGTGCCAGCAGTGAAGCAAGGGGAGCTCCCGTCTATGGCTACACCTTC.

This clone was counted between two and nine times. V and J are TRBV29-1 and TRBJ2-7; the D gene could be TRBD1 or TRBD2 (5 bases each). V lost 2 bases to trimming and J lost 0 bases, with 14 bases between them. Per the germline V gene, CDR1 is SQVTM and CDR2 is ANQGSEA. The CDR3 has 15 residues. This chain's CDR3 is CSVEPLKGSSYEQYF. The CDR3 DNA sequence: TGCAGCGTTGAACCTTTAAAGGGGAGCTCCTACGAGCAGTACTTC.

The V and J genes are TRBV10-3 and TRBJ1-2; 8 bases match TRBD1. The germline gives CDR1 ENHRY, CDR2 SYGVKD. CDR3 length equals 13 residues. With 11 bases clipped from V and 0 bases from J, the junction kept 5 bases outside the gene matches. The CDR3 region is CASTGGANYGYTF. DNA for the CDR3: TGTGCCTCAACAGGGGGAGCTAACTATGGCTACACCTTC.

The chain couples TRBV4-1 to TRBJ2-3, with 8 positions matching TRBD2. This CDR3 contains 17 residues. Losses at the gene ends were 0 bases for V and 0 bases for J; bases not matched to a gene: 5. Germline CDR1 and CDR2: MGHRA and YSYEKL. CDR3 bases: TGCGCCAGCAGCCAAGATCCGGCTAGCGGGAGCACAGATACGCAGTATTTT. Its translation is CASSQDPASGSTDTQYF.

CDR3 protein: CASSSGTSSGNTIYF. The CDR3 bases are TGTGCCAGCAGTTCGGGGACTTCCTCTGGAAACACCATATATTTT. The gene calls are TRBV5-6 and TRBJ1-3; the D gene is possibly TRBD1 (5 bases). Germline assignment: CDR1 SGHDT and CDR2 YYEEEE. V lost 5 bases and J lost 0, with 12 bases in between. The CDR3 spans 15 residues.

The chain joins TRBV5-4 to TRBJ2-5, with 7 nucleotides matching TRBD1. The CDR3 totals 16 residues. The germline V gene has CDR1 SGHNT and CDR2 YYREEE (reference sequence). V lost 2 bases and J lost 4; bases outside the gene matches: 11. CDR3 protein: CASSLWVQGTGETQYF. DNA of the CDR3: TGTGCCAGCAGCTTATGGGTACAGGGGACCGGAGAGACCCAGTACTTC.

V usage is TRBV27 and J usage is TRBJ2-7, with 7 bases that match TRBD2. CDR1 is MNHEY and CDR2 is SMNVEV in the germline V gene (reference sequence). The CDR3 has 14 amino acids. J gave up 4 bases and V 6 bases, and 9 bases lay outside the gene matches. CDR3 amino acids: CASRSGGILYEQYF. The CDR3 nucleotides are TGTGCCAGCAGATCCGGGGGGATCCTATACGAGCAGTACTTC.

This clone was seen a few times. V usage is TRBV29-1 and J usage is TRBJ2-1; 7 bases line up with TRBD2. This CDR3 region has 14 residues. The junction had 5 bases not matched to a gene; V was cut back by 6 bases and J by 0 bases. CDR1 is SQVTM, CDR2 ANQGSEA, per germline. This chain's CDR3 is CSVDGRHSYNEQFF. Written as DNA, the CDR3 is TGCAGCGTGGACGGGAGGCACTCCTACAATGAGCAGTTCTTC.

The chain joins TRBV7-6 to TRBJ2-7, with a tentative D call TRBD2 (6 bases). The CDR3 runs to 16 residues. Trimming took 5 bases from V and 2 from J, leaving 19 bases between them. Germline assignment: CDR1 SGHVS and CDR2 FNYEAQ. CDR3 in DNA: TGTGCCAGCAGCCGAATCGGGGGATTCCTACCCTACGAGCAGTACTTC. Translating gives CASSRIGGFLPYEQYF.

The chain couples TRBV29-1 to TRBJ2-4; possible D gene TRBD1, 5 bases. Germline CDR1 reads SQVTM; CDR2 reads ANQGSEA. With 3 bases removed from V and 0 bases from J, the gap between germline ends came to 9 bases. The CDR3 consists of 14 residues. As DNA, the CDR3 is TGCAGCGTTGAGGGGCAGGGAGCCAAAAACATTCAGTACTTC. Translating it yields CSVEGQGAKNIQYF.

The genes are TRBV11-2 and TRBJ1-4; D gene uncertain. The length of the CDR3 is 15 residues. Germline V gives CDR1 SGHAT, CDR2 FQNNGV. V gave up 2 bases and J gave up 3 bases, with 10 bases separating them. This CDR3 reads CASSLTGGANEKLFF. In nucleotides, the CDR3 is TGTGCCAGCAGCTTAACGGGCGGAGCTAATGAAAAACTGTTTTTT.

The J gene is TRBJ1-2, the V gene TRBV4-1, with TRBD1 identical over 10 bases. V lost 5 bases and J lost 5; bases outside the gene matches: 17. This CDR3 is 18 amino acids long. Germline V gene sequence: CDR1 MGHRA, CDR2 YSYEKL. The CDR3 is CASSAPPIPGQGPYGYTF. The CDR3 DNA sequence: TGCGCCAGCAGCGCCCCCCCCATCCCGGGACAGGGGCCGTATGGCTACACCTTC.

The J gene is TRBJ1-2, the V gene TRBV5-6; weak D call: TRBD1 (6 bases). V shed 0 bases and J shed 3 bases, with 12 bases lying between them. The CDR3 runs 15 residues. Germline-derived CDR1 and CDR2 are SGHDT and YYEEEE. The CDR3 bases are TGTGCCAGCAGCTTGGAGTACAGGGCCCACTATGGCTACACCTTC. Amino acids: CASSLEYRAHYGYTF.

The chain is built from TRBV4-2 and TRBJ2-7, with D possibly TRBD2 on 6 matching bases. The ends were cut back, 1 base at V and 3 bases at J, with 19 bases in the middle. Germline CDR1 reads LGHNA; CDR2 reads YNFKEQ. The CDR3 runs to 17 residues. Here the CDR3 DNA reads TGTGCCAGCAGCCAAGTAAGCGGGCCCGGTTTTTTCTACGAGCAGTACTTC. It translates to CASSQVSGPGFFYEQYF.

The genes are TRBV27 and TRBJ1-5, with D tentatively TRBD1 (6 bases). V shed 5 bases and J shed 8 bases, with 22 bases lying between them. This CDR3 contains 16 residues. CDR1 is MNHEY, CDR2 SMNVEV, per germline (reference sequence). CDR3 residues: CASSPLLTTGAEPQHF. For the CDR3, the DNA is TGTGCCAGCAGTCCTCTCCTGACGACGGGGGCAGAGCCCCAGCATTTT.

This clone has just a few counts. The V gene is TRBV7-9, the J gene TRBJ2-7; 11 bases match TRBD1. Per germline, CDR1 SEHNR and CDR2 FQNEAQ (reference sequence). The CDR3 is 12 residues long. The ends lost 6 bases at V and 11 bases at J; junction bases unmatched: 6. The CDR3 sequence: CASSYPGQGEYF. In nucleotides, the CDR3 is TGTGCCAGCAGTTACCCGGGACAGGGGGAGTACTTC.

There are a few counts of this clone. The chain's CDR3 is CASRAGTGYNEQFF. As DNA, the CDR3 is TGTGCCAGCAGGGCCGGGACAGGATACAATGAGCAGTTCTTC. The chain is built from TRBV27 and TRBJ2-1; 8 nucleotides line up with TRBD1. CDR1 is MNHEY and CDR2 is SMNVEV in the germline V gene (reference sequence). The CDR3 covers 14 residues. Trimming removed 6 bases from V and 4 bases from J; junction bases left unmatched: 5.

The chain is built from TRBV4-1 and TRBJ2-1; D ambiguous. This CDR3 is 15 amino acids long. V lost 3 bases to trimming and J lost 6 bases, with 15 bases between them. From germline, CDR1 is MGHRA and CDR2 YSYEKL. In DNA, the CDR3 is TGCGCCAGCAGCCACGTCCGGGCCCTAGGCAATGAGCAGTTCTTC. Protein: CASSHVRALGNEQFF.

This clone is termed medium-sized (0.01 to 0.1%). A junction boundary mismatches the germline segment, possibly from a read error. This chain uses TRBV12-5 with TRBJ2-1; D tentatively fits TRBD1 or TRBD2 (5 bases each). In germline, CDR1 is LGHNT, CDR2 FRNRAP. The CDR3 is 15 amino acids. The CDR3 here is CASGDGTVSSNEQFF. The CDR3 nucleotides read TGTGCTAGTGGTGACGGGACGGTATCCTCCAATGAGCAGTTCTTC. Based on the CDR3 plus reference TRBV12-5 and TRBJ2-1, the full variable domain is DARVTQTPRHKVTEMGQEVTMRCQPILGHNTVFWYRQTMMQGLELLAYFRNRAPLDDSGMPKDRFSAEMPDATLATLKIQPSEPRDSAVYFCASGDGTVSSNEQFFGPGTRLTVL.

About this clone itself: Other DNA variants within this sample encode the same CDR3. The rearrangement uses TRBV5-4 and TRBJ2-3; D unclear. The V end lost 7 bases, the J end lost 0 bases, and 9 bases lay between the germline ends. The CDR3 length is 13 residues. Germline V gene sequence: CDR1 SGHNT, CDR2 YYREEE (reference sequence). The CDR3: CASLEASTDTQYF. As DNA, the CDR3 is TGTGCCAGCTTAGAGGCTAGCACAGATACGCAGTATTTT.

In this sample, this clone turned up many times. Other nucleotide sequences in the sample specify the same CDR3. The V call is TRBV12-5, the J call TRBJ2-5; D is ambiguous. V shed 5 bases and J shed 4 bases, with 8 bases lying between them. The CDR3 extends over 12 amino acids. From germline, CDR1 is LGHNT and CDR2 FRNRAP. The CDR3 protein is CASGPDRETQYF. In nucleotides, the CDR3 is TGTGCTAGTGGTCCCGACCGAGAGACCCAGTACTTC.

This chain links TRBV15 with TRBJ2-5, with no clear D. This CDR3 contains 10 residues. In germline, CDR1 is LNHNV, CDR2 YYDKDF (reference sequence). V gave up 0 bases and J gave up 13 bases, with 6 bases separating them. The CDR3 region has the DNA TGTGCCACCAGCAGAGATCGGATGTACTTC. This sequence encodes CATSRDRMYF.

This chain connects TRBV7-2 to TRBJ2-7, with D unclear. The CDR3 consists of 12 residues. The germline V gene encodes CDR1 SGHTA and CDR2 FQGNSA. Trimming cost V 4 bases and J 0 bases, with 4 bases left between them. The CDR3 region has the DNA TGTGCCAGCAGCTGGAGCTCCTACGAGCAGTACTTC. Its protein product is CASSWSSYEQYF.

The chain recombines TRBV28 with TRBJ1-1; D uncertain. The V gene's germline CDR1 is MDHEN and CDR2 SYDVKM. This CDR3 spans 11 amino acids. With 8 bases removed from V and 0 bases from J, the gap between germline ends came to 4 bases. CDR3 bases: TGTGCCAGCTCGGTGAACACTGAAGCTTTCTTT. Its protein is CASSVNTEAFF.

This chain joins TRBV28 and TRBJ2-4; D unresolved. Trimming removed 2 bases at V and 6 bases at J, with 26 bases between. The CDR3 is 19 amino acids. Germline V gene sequence: CDR1 MDHEN, CDR2 SYDVKM. CDR3 nucleotides: TGTGCCAGCAGTTTAACCCTGTCGGGCGCGGACGAGAGCACAAACATTCAGTACTTC. Translation gives CASSLTLSGADESTNIQYF.

The chain links TRBV5-6 to TRBJ2-7; D may match TRBD1 or TRBD2 (5 bases each). Per germline, CDR1 SGHDT and CDR2 YYEEEE. This CDR3 has 14 amino acids. V was cut by 2 bases and J by 2 bases, with 11 bases left in between. The CDR3 spells CASSFGTGPYEQYF. CDR3 sequence (DNA): TGTGCCAGCAGCTTCGGGACGGGACCCTACGAGCAGTACTTC. Based on the CDR3 plus reference TRBV5-6 and TRBJ2-7, the full variable domain is DAGVTQSPTHLIKTRGQQVTLRCSPKSGHDTVSWYQQALGQGPQFIFQYYEEEERQRGNFPDRFSGHQFPNYSSELNVNALLLGDSALYLCASSFGTGPYEQYFGPGTRLTVT.

This clone has only one observation. A much larger clone lies a single base off, so this may be a read error. V and J are TRBV27 and TRBJ2-7, with 7 positions matching TRBD1. V lost 3 bases to trimming and J lost 4 bases; unmatched junction nucleotides: 3. CDR3 length equals 13 residues. Germline CDR1 is MNHEY and CDR2 is SMNVEV (reference sequence). The CDR3 DNA follows: TGTGCCAGCAGTTTGCCACAGGGGTACGAGCAGTACTTC. Protein product: CASSLPQGYEQYF.

A few counts support this clone. This chain joins TRBV11-3 and TRBJ2-3, with TRBD1 as a possible D gene (6 bases). CDR1 is SGHNT and CDR2 is YENEEA in the germline V gene. The CDR3 has 17 residues. The V end was cut by 5 bases, the J end by 0 bases, with 18 bases between. The CDR3 nucleotides read TGTGCCAGCAGCGTACACCCCGGGACACCTAGCACAGATACGCAGTATTTT. Translated, it gives CASSVHPGTPSTDTQYF.

This clone was recorded only once. This sequence joins TRBV19 and TRBJ1-1; D uncertain. The V end was cut by 6 bases, the J end by 4 bases, with 12 bases between. This CDR3 region has 13 residues. Germline CDR1 is LNHDA and CDR2 is SQIVND (reference sequence). The CDR3 is CASSFWRSTEAFF. In nucleotides, the CDR3 is TGTGCCAGTAGCTTTTGGCGGAGCACTGAAGCTTTCTTT. Full variable domain (remainder filled in from reference TRBV19 and TRBJ1-1): DGGITQSPKYLFRKEGQNVTLSCEQNLNHDAMYWYRQDPGQGLRLIYYSQIVNDFQKGDIAEGYSVSREKKESFPLTVTSAQKNPTAFYLCASSFWRSTEAFFGQGTRLTVV.